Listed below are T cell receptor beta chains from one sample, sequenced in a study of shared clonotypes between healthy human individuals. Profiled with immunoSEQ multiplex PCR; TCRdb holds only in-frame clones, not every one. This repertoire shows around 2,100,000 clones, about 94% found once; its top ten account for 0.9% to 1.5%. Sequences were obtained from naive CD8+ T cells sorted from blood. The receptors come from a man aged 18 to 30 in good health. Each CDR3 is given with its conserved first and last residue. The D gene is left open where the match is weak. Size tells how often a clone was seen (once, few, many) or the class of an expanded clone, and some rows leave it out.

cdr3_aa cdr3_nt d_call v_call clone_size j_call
CASSGRGSAYEQYF TGTGCCAGCAGTGGCAGAGGTAGCGCCTACGAGCAGTACTTC NA TRBV6-5 NA TRBJ2-7
CASSFGTGGSGDRF TGTGCCAGCAGCTTTGGGACAGGGGGTTCCGGGGACCGCTTC TRBD1 TRBV5-6 NA TRBJ2-7
CSVGRGNEQFF TGCAGCGTTGGGCGGGGTAATGAGCAGTTCTTC NA TRBV29-1 NA TRBJ2-1
CASSLEGIRETQYF TGTGCCAGCAGCTTAGAGGGTATCCGAGAGACCCAGTACTTC NA TRBV7-9 once TRBJ2-5
CAWRIAGGSKNIQYF TGTGCCTGGAGGATAGCGGGGGGCTCCAAAAACATTCAGTACTTC TRBD2 TRBV30 once TRBJ2-4
CASSAGQGAYEQYF TGTGCCAGCAGTGCGGGACAGGGGGCCTACGAGCAGTACTTC TRBD1 TRBV27 NA TRBJ2-7
CAWSYYRANEQFF TGTGCCTGGAGTTATTACAGGGCAAATGAGCAGTTCTTC NA TRBV30 NA TRBJ2-1
CASSLQTDYEQYF TGCGCCAGCAGCTTGCAAACAGACTACGAGCAGTACTTC NA TRBV5-1 once TRBJ2-7
CASRGGAGSYNSPLHF TGTGCCAGCCGGGGCGGGGCCGGCTCCTATAATTCACCCCTCCACTTT NA TRBV27 NA TRBJ1-6
CASVGHNYNEQFF TGTGCCAGCGTCGGCCACAATTACAATGAGCAGTTCTTC NA TRBV6-5 once TRBJ2-1
CASSFLAGGPRETQYF TGTGCCAGCAGCTTCCTAGCGGGAGGGCCGCGGGAGACCCAGTACTTC TRBD2 TRBV7-9 NA TRBJ2-5
CSVEGGAAGGRNEQFF TGCAGCGTTGAGGGAGGCGCGGCAGGGGGGAGGAATGAGCAGTTCTTC NA TRBV29-1 NA TRBJ2-1
CASSARTSYEQFF TGTGCCAGCAGCGCCCGTACTAGCTATGAGCAGTTCTTC NA TRBV11-3 NA TRBJ2-1
CASSFGGEQFF TGTGCCAGCAGCTTTGGGGGTGAGCAGTTCTTC NA TRBV7-9 once TRBJ2-1
CASSLENGSQETQYF TGTGCCAGTAGCCTCGAGAACGGCAGCCAAGAGACCCAGTACTTC NA TRBV19 NA TRBJ2-5
CASSGRSYSNQPQHF TGTGCCAGCAGTGGCCGTTCATATAGCAATCAGCCCCAGCATTTT NA TRBV2 NA TRBJ1-5
CAWSISRGADTQYF TGTGCCTGGAGTATCAGCAGGGGGGCAGATACGCAGTATTTT NA TRBV30 NA TRBJ2-3
CASSESVGYSGANVLTF TGCGCCAGCAGTGAGTCCGTTGGATACTCTGGGGCCAACGTCCTGACTTTC NA TRBV10-2 once TRBJ2-6
CASEYLVGYEQYF TGTGCCAGCGAATATCTAGTGGGCTACGAGCAGTACTTC NA TRBV6-5 NA TRBJ2-7
CASSYSSRDPYEQYF TGTGCCAGCAGTTACTCGAGTAGGGACCCCTACGAGCAGTACTTC NA TRBV6-6 once TRBJ2-7
CASREGEANYGYTF TGTGCCAGCAGAGAGGGGGAGGCTAACTATGGCTACACCTTC NA TRBV6-5 NA TRBJ1-2
CASSIYRGSAYEQYF TGTGCCAGCAGTATTTACAGGGGGTCGGCTTACGAGCAGTACTTC TRBD1 TRBV28 NA TRBJ2-7
CASSEPVSSYNEQFF TGCGCCAGCAGCGAACCGGTAAGCTCCTACAATGAGCAGTTCTTC NA TRBV5-1 NA TRBJ2-1
CASSFGTGFTEAFF TGTGCCAGCAGCTTCGGGACAGGGTTTACTGAAGCTTTCTTT TRBD1 TRBV5-6 NA TRBJ1-1
CASSTWTGFNSPLHF TGTGCCAGTAGTACTTGGACAGGGTTTAATTCACCCCTCCACTTT TRBD1 TRBV19 few TRBJ1-6
CASSSTRTGGVNTIYF TGTGCCAGCAGTTCAACCCGGACAGGGGGAGTAAACACCATATATTTT TRBD1 TRBV27 NA TRBJ1-3
CASRDGSGETQYF TGTGCCAGCAGGGACGGTAGCGGGGAGACCCAGTACTTC TRBD2 TRBV7-9 NA TRBJ2-5
CSVVTSGRAEQYF TGCAGCGTTGTAACTAGCGGGAGGGCCGAGCAGTACTTC TRBD2 TRBV29-1 NA TRBJ2-7
CASSLGDLAYEQYF TGTGCCAGCAGTTTAGGAGACTTAGCCTACGAGCAGTACTTC NA TRBV7-9 NA TRBJ2-7
CASSIGTSTPETQYF TGTGCCAGTAGTATTGGGACTAGCACACCAGAGACCCAGTACTTC TRBD2 TRBV19 NA TRBJ2-5
CASSVEDMHYGYTF TGTGCCAGCAGCGTAGAGGACATGCACTATGGCTACACCTTC NA TRBV9 NA TRBJ1-2
CASSDWNTGELFF TGTGCCAGCAGTGATTGGAACACCGGGGAGCTGTTTTTT NA TRBV6-1 once TRBJ2-2
CASSPSSGVSSYNSPLHF TGTGCCAGCAGTCCTTCTTCGGGAGTGAGCTCCTATAATTCACCCCTCCACTTT NA TRBV28 NA TRBJ1-6